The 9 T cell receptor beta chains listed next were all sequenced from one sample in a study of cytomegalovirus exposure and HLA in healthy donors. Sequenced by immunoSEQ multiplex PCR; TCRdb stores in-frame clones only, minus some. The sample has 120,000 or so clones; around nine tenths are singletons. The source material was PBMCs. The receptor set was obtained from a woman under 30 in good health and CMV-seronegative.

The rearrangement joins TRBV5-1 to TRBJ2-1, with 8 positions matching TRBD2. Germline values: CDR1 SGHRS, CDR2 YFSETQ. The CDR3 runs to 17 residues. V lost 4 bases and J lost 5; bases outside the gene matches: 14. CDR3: CASSDGRASRFNNEQFF. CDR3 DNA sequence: TGCGCCAGCAGCGACGGGAGGGCCTCGCGGTTTAACAATGAGCAGTTCTTC.

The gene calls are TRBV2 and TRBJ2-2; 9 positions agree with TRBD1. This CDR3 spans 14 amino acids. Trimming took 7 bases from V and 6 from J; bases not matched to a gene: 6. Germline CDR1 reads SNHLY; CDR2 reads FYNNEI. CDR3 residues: CASKRTGDAGELFF. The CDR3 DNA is TGTGCCAGCAAAAGGACAGGGGACGCCGGGGAGCTGTTTTTT.

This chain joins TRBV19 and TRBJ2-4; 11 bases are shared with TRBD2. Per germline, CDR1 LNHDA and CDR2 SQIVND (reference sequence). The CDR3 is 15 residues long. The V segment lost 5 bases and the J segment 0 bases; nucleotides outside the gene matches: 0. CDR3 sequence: CASSLAGGAKNIQYF. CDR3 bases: TGTGCCAGTAGTCTAGCGGGGGGAGCCAAAAACATTCAGTACTTC.

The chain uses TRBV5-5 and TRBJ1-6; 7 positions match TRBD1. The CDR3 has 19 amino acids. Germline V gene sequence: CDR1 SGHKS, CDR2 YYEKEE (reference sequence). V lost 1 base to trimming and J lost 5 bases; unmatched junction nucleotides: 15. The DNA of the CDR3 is TGTGCCAGCAGCTTGTCCCTACGACAGGGACTGACAAATAATTCACCCCTCCACTTT. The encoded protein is CASSLSLRQGLTNNSPLHF.

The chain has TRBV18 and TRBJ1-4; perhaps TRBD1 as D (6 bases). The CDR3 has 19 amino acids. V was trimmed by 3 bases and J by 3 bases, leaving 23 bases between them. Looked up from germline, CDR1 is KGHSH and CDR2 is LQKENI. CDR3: CASSPSITGSVLANEKLFF. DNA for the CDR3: TGTGCCAGCTCACCCAGCATTACAGGGTCAGTGTTGGCTAATGAAAAACTGTTTTTT.

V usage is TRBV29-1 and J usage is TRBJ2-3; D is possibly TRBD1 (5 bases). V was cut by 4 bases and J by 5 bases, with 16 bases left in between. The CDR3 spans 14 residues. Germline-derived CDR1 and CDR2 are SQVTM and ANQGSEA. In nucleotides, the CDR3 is TGCAGCGTTGTAGGGCAGGGATCCGGAGATACGCAGTATTTT. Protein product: CSVVGQGSGDTQYF.

The CDR3 is CASSPLWSTDPGELFF. DNA for the CDR3: TGTGCCAGCTCACCATTGTGGTCGACTGATCCCGGGGAGCTGTTTTTT. V gene TRBV18 combines with J gene TRBJ2-2; D unresolved. The CDR3 is 16 amino acids. V was clipped by 2 bases and J by 6 bases, with 16 bases between them. Germline V gene lookup returns CDR1 KGHSH and CDR2 LQKENI.

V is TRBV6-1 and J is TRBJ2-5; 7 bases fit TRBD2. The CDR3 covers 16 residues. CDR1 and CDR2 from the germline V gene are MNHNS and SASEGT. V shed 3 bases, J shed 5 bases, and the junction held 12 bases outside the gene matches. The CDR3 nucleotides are TGTGCCAGCAGTGACTGGGGGGGTAGCGGCAGGGAGACCCAGTACTTC. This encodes CASSDWGGSGRETQYF.

This chain's CDR3 is CASSRGQGEAFF. The CDR3 DNA reads TGCGCCAGCAGCAGAGGACAGGGAGAAGCTTTCTTT. The V call is TRBV5-1, the J call TRBJ1-1, with 8 positions matching TRBD1. V was clipped by 4 bases and J by 8 bases; unmatched bases: 4. This CDR3 contains 12 residues. CDR1 is SGHRS, CDR2 YFSETQ, per germline.